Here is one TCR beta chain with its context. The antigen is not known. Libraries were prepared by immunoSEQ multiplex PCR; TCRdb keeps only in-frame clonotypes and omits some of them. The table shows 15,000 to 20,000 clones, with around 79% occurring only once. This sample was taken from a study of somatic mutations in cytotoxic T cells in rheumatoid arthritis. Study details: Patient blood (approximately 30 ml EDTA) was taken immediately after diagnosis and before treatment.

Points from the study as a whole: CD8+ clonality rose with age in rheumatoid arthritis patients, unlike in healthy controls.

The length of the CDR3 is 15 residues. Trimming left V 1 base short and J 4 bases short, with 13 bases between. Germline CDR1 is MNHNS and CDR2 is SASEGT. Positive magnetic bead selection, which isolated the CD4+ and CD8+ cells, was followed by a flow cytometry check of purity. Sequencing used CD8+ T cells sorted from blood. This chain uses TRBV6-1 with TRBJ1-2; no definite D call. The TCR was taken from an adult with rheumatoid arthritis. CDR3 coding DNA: TGTGCCAGCAGTGAAGGGACCCCCTGGGGCTATGGCTACACCTTC. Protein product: CASSEGTPWGYGYTF.